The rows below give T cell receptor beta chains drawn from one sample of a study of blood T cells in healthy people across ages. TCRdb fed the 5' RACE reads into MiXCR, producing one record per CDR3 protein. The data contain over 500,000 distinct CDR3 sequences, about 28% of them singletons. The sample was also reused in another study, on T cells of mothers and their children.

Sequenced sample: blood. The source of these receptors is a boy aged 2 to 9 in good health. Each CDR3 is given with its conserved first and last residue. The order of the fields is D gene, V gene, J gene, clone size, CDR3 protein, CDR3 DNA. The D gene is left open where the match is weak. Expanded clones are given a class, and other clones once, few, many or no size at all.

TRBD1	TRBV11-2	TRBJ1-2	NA	CASSNRGGYTF	TGTGCCAGCAGCAACAGGGGGGGCTACACCTTC
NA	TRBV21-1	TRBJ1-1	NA	CASSKGGQPNTEAFF	TGTGCCAGCAGCAAGGGGGGACAACCGAACACTGAAGCTTTCTTT
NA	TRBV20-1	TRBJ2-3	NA	CSARVPYTDTQYF	TGCAGTGCTAGGGTCCCATATACAGATACGCAGTATTTT
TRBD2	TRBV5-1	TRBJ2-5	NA	CASSLGTSGNYQETQYF	TGCGCCAGCAGCTTAGGGACTAGCGGGAACTACCAAGAGACCCAGTACTTC
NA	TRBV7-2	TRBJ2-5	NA	CASSLGGWASPFQETQYF	TGTGCCAGCAGCTTAGGGGGTTGGGCTAGTCCCTTTCAAGAGACCCAATACTTC
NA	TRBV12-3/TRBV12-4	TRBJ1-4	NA	CASSFVEDSEKLFF	TGTGCCAGCAGTTTCGTGGAGGATAGTGAAAAACTGTTTTTT
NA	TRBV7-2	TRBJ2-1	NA	CASSQGTGWHNEQFF	TGTGCCAGCAGCCAAGGCACGGGATGGCACAATGAGCAGTTCTTC
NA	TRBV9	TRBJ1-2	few	CASSGDTQYGYTF	TGTGCCAGCAGTGGGGACACTCAATATGGCTACACCTTC
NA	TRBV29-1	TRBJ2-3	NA	CSVGAGQSGTDTQYF	TGCAGCGTTGGGGCCGGGCAGAGTGGCACAGATACGCAGTATTTT
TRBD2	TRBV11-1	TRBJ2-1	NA	CASSLLLRLAGGLIYNGQFF	TGTGCCAGCAGCTTACTCCTGCGACTAGCGGGAGGACTGATCTACAATGGGCAGTTCTTC
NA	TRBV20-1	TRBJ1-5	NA	CSAREAANRGNQPQHF	TGCAGTGCTAGAGAGGCGGCAAACAGGGGCAATCAGCCCCAGCATTTT
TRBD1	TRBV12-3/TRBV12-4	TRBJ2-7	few	CASSLDRSSYEQYF	TGTGCCAGCAGTTTGGACAGGTCCTCCTACGAGCAGTACTTC
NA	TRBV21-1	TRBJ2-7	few	CASSKREPSSYGQYF	TGTGCCAGCAGCAAACGGGAGCCCTCCTCCTACGGGCAGTACTTC
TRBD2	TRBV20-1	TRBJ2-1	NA	CSATDTFGLAGGPPYNEQFF	TGCAGTGCTACGGACACCTTCGGACTAGCGGGAGGGCCTCCCTACAATGAGCAGTTCTTC
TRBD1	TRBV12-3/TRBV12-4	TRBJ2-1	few	CASIEQGAETYNEQFF	TGTGCCAGCATTGAACAGGGGGCTGAAACCTACAATGAGCAGTTCTTC
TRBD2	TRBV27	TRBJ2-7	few	CASSLRHIAGGTYEQYF	TGTGCCAGCAGTCTACGCCATATAGCGGGAGGGACCTACGAGCAGTACTTC
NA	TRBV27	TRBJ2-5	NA	CASSSRWGGLETQYF	TGTGCCAGCAGTTCGCGCTGGGGAGGCTTAGAGACCCAGTACTTC
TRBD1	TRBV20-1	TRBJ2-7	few	CSAENTGGTYEQYF	TGCAGTGCTGAGAACACAGGGGGCACCTACGAGCAGTACTTC
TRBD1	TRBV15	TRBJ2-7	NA	CATSRERDRAYEQYF	TGTGCCACCAGCAGAGAGCGGGACAGGGCCTACGAGCAGTACTTC
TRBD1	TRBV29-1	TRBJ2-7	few	CSVGGGQYPYEQYF	TGCAGCGTTGGTGGGGGACAGTACCCTTACGAGCAGTACTTC
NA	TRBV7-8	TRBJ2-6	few	CASSLEPKPVISGANVLTF	TGTGCCAGCAGCTTAGAGCCAAAACCAGTAATCTCTGGGGCCAACGTCCTGACTTTC
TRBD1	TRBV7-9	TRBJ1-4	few	CASSSGQGIEKLFF	TGTGCCAGCAGCTCGGGACAGGGAATCGAAAAACTGTTTTTT
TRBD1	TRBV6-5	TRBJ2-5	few	CASSYFRGRETQYF	TGTGCCAGCAGTTACTTTAGGGGGCGAGAGACCCAGTACTTC
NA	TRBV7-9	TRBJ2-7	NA	CASSFVGTHSYEQYF	TGTGCCAGCAGCTTTGTCGGGACACATTCCTACGAGCAGTACTTC
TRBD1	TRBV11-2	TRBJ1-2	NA	CASSPTGTVSSYGYTF	TGTGCCAGCAGCCCTACCGGGACAGTTTCGTCTTATGGCTACACCTTC
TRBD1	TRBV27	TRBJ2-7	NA	CASSTRRGLYEQYF	TGTGCCAGCAGTACTCGCAGGGGGCTTTACGAGCAGTACTTC
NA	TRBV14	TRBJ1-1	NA	CASSRRVAGNAEAFF	TGTGCCAGCAGCCGCCGGGTGGCAGGTAATGCTGAAGCTTTCTTT
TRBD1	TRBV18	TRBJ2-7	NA	CASSPQQTGVDDEQYF	TGTGCCAGCTCACCGCAACAGACAGGGGTGGACGACGAGCAGTACTTC
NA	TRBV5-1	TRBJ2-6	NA	CASRSPGQSSGANVLTF	TGCGCCAGCAGATCACCGGGACAAAGCTCTGGGGCCAACGTCCTGACTTTC
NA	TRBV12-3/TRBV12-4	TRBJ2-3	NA	CASSLPGGGTDTQYF	TGTGCCAGCAGTTTACCGGGGGGCGGCACAGATACGCAGTATTTT
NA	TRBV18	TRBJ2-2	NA	CASSRANTGELFF	TGTGCCAGCTCACGCGCGAACACCGGGGAGCTGTTTTTT
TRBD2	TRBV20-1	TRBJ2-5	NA	CSARDQWTSGRAIGTQYF	TGCAGTGCTAGAGATCAGTGGACTAGCGGGAGGGCCATTGGGACCCAGTACTTC
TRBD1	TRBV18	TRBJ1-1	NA	CASSPGQGVSEAFF	TGTGCCAGCTCCCCCGGACAGGGGGTATCTGAAGCTTTCTTT
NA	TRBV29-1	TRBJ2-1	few	CSVDGTNNEQFF	TGCAGCGTTGATGGGACGAACAATGAGCAGTTCTTC
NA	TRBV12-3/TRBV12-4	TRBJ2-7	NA	CASSPGTLGYEQYF	TGTGCCAGCAGCCCGGGGACATTAGGATACGAGCAGTACTTC
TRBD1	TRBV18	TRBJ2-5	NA	CASSPPTGTGGEETQYF	TGTGCCAGCTCACCACCGACTGGGACAGGGGGCGAAGAGACCCAGTACTTC
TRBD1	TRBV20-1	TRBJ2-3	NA	CSAREGTGSTDTQYF	TGCAGTGCTAGGGAAGGGACAGGGAGCACAGATACGCAGTATTTT
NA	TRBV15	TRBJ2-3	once	CATSILGGTDTQYF	NA
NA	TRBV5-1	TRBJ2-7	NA	CASSSNSGPYEQYF	TGCGCCAGCAGCTCAAATAGCGGACCCTACGAGCAGTACTTC
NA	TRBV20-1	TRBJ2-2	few	CSARDFADGLTGELFF	TGCAGTGCTAGAGATTTCGCGGACGGACTCACCGGGGAGCTGTTTTTT
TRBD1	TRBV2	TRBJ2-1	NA	CAIKDRGDEQFF	TGTGCCATTAAAGACAGGGGCGATGAGCAGTTCTTC
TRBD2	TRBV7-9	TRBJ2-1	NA	CASSLDGLAYEQFF	TGTGCCAGCAGCTTAGACGGACTAGCATATGAGCAGTTCTTC
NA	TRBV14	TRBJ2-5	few	CASSQGAGPGETQYF	TGTGCCAGCAGCCAAGGGGCAGGCCCCGGGGAGACCCAGTACTTC
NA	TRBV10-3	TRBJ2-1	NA	CAIKQTDTHNEQFF	TGTGCCATCAAACAAACGGACACACACAATGAGCAGTTCTTC
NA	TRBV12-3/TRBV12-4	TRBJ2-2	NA	CASRHLAGTGELFF	TGTGCCAGCAGACACCTGGCGGGTACCGGGGAGCTGTTTTTT
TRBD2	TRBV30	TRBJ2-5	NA	CAWELAEETQYF	TGTGCCTGGGAACTAGCGGAAGAGACCCAGTACTTC
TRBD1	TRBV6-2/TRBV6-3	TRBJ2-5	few	CASSPGTVYQETRYF	TGTGCCAGCAGCCCCGGGACAGTGTACCAAGAGACCCGGTACTTC
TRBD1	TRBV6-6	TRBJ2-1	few	CASSRDRALGEQFF	TGTGCCAGTTCCCGGGACAGGGCGCTCGGTGAGCAGTTCTTC
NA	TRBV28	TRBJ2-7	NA	CASSGWSEQYF	TGTGCCAGCAGTGGCTGGAGCGAGCAGTACTTC
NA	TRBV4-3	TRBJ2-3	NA	CASSQTTGDTQYF	TGCGCCAGCAGCCAAACGACAGGAGATACGCAGTATTTT
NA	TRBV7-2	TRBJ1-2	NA	CASSFEAYGYTF	TGTGCCAGCAGCTTCGAAGCCTATGGCTACACCTTC
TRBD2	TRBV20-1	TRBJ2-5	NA	CSARDSSGSIQETQYF	TGCAGTGCTAGAGATTCTAGCGGGAGTATTCAAGAGACCCAGTACTTC
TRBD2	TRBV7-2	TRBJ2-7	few	CASSLAGTSREQYF	TGTGCCAGCAGCTTAGCTGGGACTAGCCGCGAGCAGTACTTC
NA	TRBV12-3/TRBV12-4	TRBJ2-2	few	CASSGYGENTGELFF	TGTGCCAGCAGTGGGTATGGCGAAAACACCGGGGAGCTGTTTTTT
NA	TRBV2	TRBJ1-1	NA	CASAGGTEAFF	TGTGCCAGCGCGGGGGGCACTGAAGCTTTCTTT